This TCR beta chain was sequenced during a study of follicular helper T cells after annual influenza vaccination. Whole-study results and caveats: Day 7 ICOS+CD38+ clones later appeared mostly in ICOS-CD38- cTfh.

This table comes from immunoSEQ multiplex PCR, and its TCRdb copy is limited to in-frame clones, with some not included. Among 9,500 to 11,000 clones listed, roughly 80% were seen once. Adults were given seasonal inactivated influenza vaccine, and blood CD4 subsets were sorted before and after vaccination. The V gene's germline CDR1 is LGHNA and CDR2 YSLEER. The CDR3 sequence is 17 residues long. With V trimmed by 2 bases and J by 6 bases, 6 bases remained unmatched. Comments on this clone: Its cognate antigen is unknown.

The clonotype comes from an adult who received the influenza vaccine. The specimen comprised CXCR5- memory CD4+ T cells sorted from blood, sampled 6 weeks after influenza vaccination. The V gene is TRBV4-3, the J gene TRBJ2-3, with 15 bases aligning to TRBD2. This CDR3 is CASSQSGLAGGGDTQYF. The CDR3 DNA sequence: TGCGCCAGCAGCCAATCGGGACTAGCGGGGGGAGGGGATACGCAGTATTTT.